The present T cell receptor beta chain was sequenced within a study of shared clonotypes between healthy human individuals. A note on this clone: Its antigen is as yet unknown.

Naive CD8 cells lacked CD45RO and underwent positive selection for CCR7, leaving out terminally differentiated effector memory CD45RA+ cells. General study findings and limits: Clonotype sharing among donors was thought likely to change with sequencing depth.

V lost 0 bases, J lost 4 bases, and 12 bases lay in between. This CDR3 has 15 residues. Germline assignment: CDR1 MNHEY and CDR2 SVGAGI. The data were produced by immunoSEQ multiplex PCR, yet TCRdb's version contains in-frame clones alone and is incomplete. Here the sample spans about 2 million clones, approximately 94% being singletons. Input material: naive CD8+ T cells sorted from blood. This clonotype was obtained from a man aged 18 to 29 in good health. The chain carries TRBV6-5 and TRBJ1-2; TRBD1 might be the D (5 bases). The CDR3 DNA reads TGTGCCAGCAGTTACTCCCGGGGGGTAGGCTATGGCTACACCTTC. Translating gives CASSYSRGVGYGYTF.